This TCR beta chain was profiled in a study of shared clonotypes between healthy human individuals. With 5 bases clipped from V and 4 bases from J, the junction kept 12 bases outside the gene matches. Germline-derived CDR1 and CDR2 are MNHEY and SMNVEV (reference sequence). This CDR3 has 16 residues. Using immunoSEQ multiplex PCR, the repertoire was profiled, and TCRdb retains in-frame clones only, with some absent. The sample includes some 700,000 clones, roughly 88% of them seen just once. The chain employs TRBV27 and TRBJ2-7, with 9 nucleotides matching TRBD2. This receptor was identified in a man aged 18 to 29 in good health. Some clones in this sample may be carry-over from other donors' samples. Source material: memory CD8+ T cells from PBMCs. Stated subset: CD45RO+ cells pooled with CCR7-negative TemRA cells. DNA of the CDR3: TGTGCCAGCAGTGCGATTTTGGCGGGAGGGCCTTACGAGCAGTACTTC. Protein sequence: CASSAILAGGPYEQYF.